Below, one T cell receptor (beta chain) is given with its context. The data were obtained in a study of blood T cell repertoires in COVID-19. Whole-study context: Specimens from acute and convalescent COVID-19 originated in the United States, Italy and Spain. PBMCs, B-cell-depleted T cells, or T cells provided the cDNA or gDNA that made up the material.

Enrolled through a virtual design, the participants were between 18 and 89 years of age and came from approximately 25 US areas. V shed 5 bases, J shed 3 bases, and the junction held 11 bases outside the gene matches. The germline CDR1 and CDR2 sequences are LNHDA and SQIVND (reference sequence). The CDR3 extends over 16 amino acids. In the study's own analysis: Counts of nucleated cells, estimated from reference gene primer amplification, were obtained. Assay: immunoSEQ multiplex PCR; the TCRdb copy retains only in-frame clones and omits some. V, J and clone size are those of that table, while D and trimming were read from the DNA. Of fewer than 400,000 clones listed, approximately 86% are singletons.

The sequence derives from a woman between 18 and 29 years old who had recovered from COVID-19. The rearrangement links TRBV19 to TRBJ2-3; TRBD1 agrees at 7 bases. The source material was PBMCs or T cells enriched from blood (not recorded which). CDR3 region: CASSAPRGQGTDTQYF. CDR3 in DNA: TGTGCCAGTAGTGCTCCAAGGGGGCAGGGAACAGATACGCAGTATTTT.